Each of the 14 T cell receptor beta chains below was sequenced from the same sample in a study of blood T cell repertoires in COVID-19 (dated by TCRdb to 2019 to 2021). Library preparation was by the immunoSEQ multiplex PCR assay. In its TCRdb copy, this immuneACCESS table keeps in-frame sequences only and misses some clones. Where compared with another copy, unresolved V genes explain less than half of these, and the others have no known cause. Within this sample are about 87,000 clones, with 80% to 85% of them counted one time only. The ten largest account for 16% of the sample. Sequencing was performed on peripheral blood. The receptors were sampled from an elderly woman with active or convalescent COVID-19.

The chain has TRBV5-4 and TRBJ1-2; D possibly corresponds to TRBD1 (5 bases). Trimming cost V 1 base and J 2 bases, with 6 bases left between them. The germline gives CDR1 SGHNT, CDR2 YYREEE (reference sequence). The CDR3 contains 13 residues. CDR3 nucleotides: TGTGCCAGCAGCTTGCGGGGGAACTATGGCTACACCTTC. Protein product: CASSLRGNYGYTF.

The V call is TRBV2, the J call TRBJ2-7; 9 nucleotides match TRBD2. V lost 6 bases to trimming and J lost 1 base; unmatched junction nucleotides: 4. Germline V gene sequence: CDR1 SNHLY, CDR2 FYNNEI. The CDR3 runs 14 residues. The CDR3 sequence is CASRQSGGSYEQYF. The CDR3 nucleotides are TGTGCCAGCAGACAGAGCGGGGGGTCCTACGAGCAGTACTTC.

Points on this clone: At the DNA level, this CDR3 is encoded by other sequences in the same sample as well. The V call is TRBV29-1, the J call TRBJ2-5; D is unresolved. This CDR3 is built from 11 residues. Germline V gene lookup returns CDR1 SQVTM and CDR2 ANQGSEA. V lost 4 bases and J lost 2, with 5 bases in between. The CDR3 sequence: CSVALQETQYF. The CDR3 DNA reads TGCAGCGTTGCCCTACAAGAGACCCAGTACTTC.

In nucleotides, the CDR3 is TGTGCCAGCAGCTTAAGGCCCCCGCCGGAGCCCAACGGTGAGCAGTTCTTC. Its translation is CASSLRPPPEPNGEQFF. The rearrangement uses TRBV11-2 and TRBJ2-1; unclear D gene. V shed 2 bases and J shed 9 bases, with 23 bases lying between them. The CDR3 contains 17 residues. Per germline, CDR1 SGHAT and CDR2 FQNNGV.

The chain recombines TRBV5-4 with TRBJ2-7, with a weak D call TRBD1 (6 bases). Germline assignment: CDR1 SGHNT and CDR2 YYREEE (reference sequence). The CDR3 extends over 16 amino acids. Trimming removed 4 bases from V and 4 bases from J, with 21 bases in between. The CDR3 loop is CASSPGTGNELYEQYF. The CDR3 DNA is TGTGCCAGCAGCCCCGGAACAGGGAATGAATTGTACGAGCAGTACTTC.

V usage is TRBV7-3 and J usage is TRBJ1-1; D possibly corresponds to TRBD1 (6 bases). The CDR3 loop spans 15 amino acids. The germline V gene encodes CDR1 SGHTA and CDR2 FQGTGA. V lost 5 bases and J lost 2, with 15 bases in between. CDR3: CASSPSGTTNTEAFF. The CDR3 DNA follows: TGTGCCAGCAGCCCCTCCGGGACAACTAACACTGAAGCTTTCTTT.

This chain uses TRBV10-3 with TRBJ1-2; D is perhaps TRBD1 (5 bases). CDR1 is ENHRY, CDR2 SYGVKD, per germline. V shed 6 bases and J shed 4 bases, with 18 bases lying between them. This CDR3 contains 15 residues. The CDR3 DNA is TGTGCCATCAGGGACGCGGGACCGGCTCCCTATGGCTACACCTTC. Translated, it gives CAIRDAGPAPYGYTF.

This chain connects TRBV6-5 to TRBJ1-5, with D possibly being TRBD1 (5 bases). CDR3 length equals 14 residues. Germline CDR1 and CDR2: MNHEY and SVGAGI. Trimming left V 6 bases short and J 2 bases short, with 11 bases between. CDR3 region: CASRGPGRNQPQHF. CDR3 DNA sequence: TGTGCCAGCAGGGGGCCGGGCCGCAATCAGCCCCAGCATTTT.

The chain has TRBV7-9 and TRBJ2-4; the D gene is possibly TRBD2 (6 bases). Germline V gene lookup returns CDR1 SEHNR and CDR2 FQNEAQ (reference sequence). The CDR3 is 14 residues long. V was cut by 1 base and J by 7 bases, with 11 bases left in between. The CDR3 region is CASSLVADYNIQYF. The CDR3 DNA follows: TGTGCCAGCAGCTTAGTAGCGGATTATAACATTCAGTACTTC.

This chain connects TRBV6-5 to TRBJ1-5; TRBD1 is a possible D gene (6 bases). CDR3 length: 14 amino acids. In germline, CDR1 is MNHEY, CDR2 SVGAGI. V lost 7 bases and J 0 bases, leaving 10 bases between the germline ends. The CDR3 coding sequence is TGTGCCAGCAATCAGGGGAGTAGCAATCAGCCCCAGCATTTT. Protein: CASNQGSSNQPQHF.

The rearrangement uses TRBV12-2 and TRBJ2-2; TRBD2, the D gene given by the table, was not confirmed from the DNA. TRBV12-2 is a pseudogene segment. This CDR3 comprises 17 residues. The DNA for the CDR3 is TGTGCAAGTCGCTTAGCGTGGGCTAGCGGGCGCACCGGGGAGCTGTTTTTT. Translation gives CASRLAWASGRTGELFF.

The chain is built from TRBV15 and TRBJ2-3, with 8 bases matching TRBD2. After removal of 1 base from V and 4 bases from J, the junction contained 13 bases not matched to a gene. CDR1 is LNHNV, CDR2 YYDKDF, per germline (reference sequence). This CDR3 is 18 amino acids long. The CDR3 protein is CATSRGRVQRGRSDTQYF. The CDR3 DNA reads TGTGCCACCAGCAGAGGCCGGGTCCAGCGGGGGCGCTCAGATACGCAGTATTTT. Full variable domain (rest looked up from reference TRBV15 and TRBJ2-3): DAMVIQNPRYQVTQFGKPVTLSCSQTLNHNVMYWYQQKSSQAPKLLFHYYDKDFNNEADTPDNFQSRRPNTSFCFLDIRSPGLGDTAMYLCATSRGRVQRGRSDTQYFGPGTRLTVL.

V gene TRBV4-2 combines with J gene TRBJ1-5, with D unresolved. CDR3 size: 15 residues. Germline CDR1 reads LGHNA; CDR2 reads YNFKEQ. V dropped 0 bases and J dropped 3 bases, with 9 bases sitting between them. The CDR3 DNA is TGTGCCAGCAGCCAAGAATGGCAGGACAATCAGCCCCAGCATTTT. Amino acid sequence: CASSQEWQDNQPQHF.

The CDR3 nucleotides are TGTGCCATCAGGGGGGAGGGAAGAAACACCATATATTTT. This gives the protein CAIRGEGRNTIYF. The V gene is TRBV10-3, the J gene TRBJ1-3, with TRBD1 as a possible D gene (5 bases). This CDR3 contains 13 residues. Per the germline V gene, CDR1 is ENHRY and CDR2 is SYGVKD. With 6 bases removed from V and 5 bases from J, the gap between germline ends came to 11 bases.